Included here is one T cell receptor (beta chain) sequence, with context. Antigen: not known. This sample stems from a study of cytomegalovirus exposure and HLA in healthy donors. Study outcomes and limitations: An analysis that was carried out later associated 17,000 or so TCR beta sequences with HLA alleles at 0.05 false discovery rate. Across HLA loci, a later analysis found differing TCR association rates, with DRB1 most and HLA-C fewest.

Trimming cost V 2 bases and J 3 bases, with 13 bases left between them. From germline, CDR1 is MDHEN and CDR2 SYDVKM. The CDR3 contains 15 residues. It was with 60 Vbeta and 13 Jbeta primers that the PCR ran. The assay was immunoSEQ multiplex PCR, and TCRdb's table has in-frame clones only and misses some. The sample contains some 220,000 clones, 70% to 80% of which appear only once. The sequence was obtained from a woman aged 60 to 75 in good health and CMV-seropositive. Sequencing input: PBMCs. The chain is built from TRBV28 and TRBJ1-2; D unclear. The CDR3 spells CASSLDGSPYYGYTF. The CDR3 nucleotides read TGTGCCAGCAGTTTAGATGGCAGTCCCTACTATGGCTACACCTTC.